The 14 T cell receptor beta chains below were found in one sample sequenced in a study of radiation and T cells in renal cell carcinoma. Libraries were prepared by immunoSEQ multiplex PCR; TCRdb keeps only in-frame clonotypes and omits some of them. The sample holds some 70,000 clones, 82% seen once. Indicated time point: blood 2 weeks post-SBRT. Treatment here: 15 Gy SBRT to primary tumor, nephrectomy 4 weeks later. This specimen consisted of blood, obtained from a patient whose treatment included radiotherapy and nephrectomy. These receptors all come from a man aged 60 to 69 with renal cell carcinoma.

CDR3 loop: CASSTTGFNEQFF. The CDR3 nucleotides read TGTGCCAGCAGTACGACCGGGTTCAATGAGCAGTTCTTC. The rearrangement links TRBV6-5 to TRBJ2-1; no clear D gene. Germline CDR1 is MNHEY and CDR2 is SVGAGI. Trimming cost V 5 bases and J 6 bases, with 11 bases left between them. The CDR3 spans 13 residues.

The chain carries TRBV4-1 and TRBJ1-2; the match to TRBD1 covers 7 bases. Trimming removed 4 bases from V and 3 bases from J; junction bases left unmatched: 8. CDR1 MGHRA and CDR2 YSYEKL come from the germline V gene. The CDR3 contains 15 residues. DNA for the CDR3: TGCGCCAGCAGCCCCGACAGGGCTGTGGACTATGGCTACACCTTC. Protein product: CASSPDRAVDYGYTF.

The CDR3 region is CASSTAHSIAVYGYTF. CDR3 nucleotide sequence: TGTGCCAGTAGTACCGCCCACTCGATAGCAGTCTATGGCTACACCTTC. This chain uses TRBV19 with TRBJ1-2; D remains ambiguous. Germline CDR1 is LNHDA and CDR2 is SQIVND (reference sequence). The V end lost 4 bases, the J end lost 4 bases, and 19 bases lay between the germline ends. The CDR3 extends over 16 amino acids.

The chain is built from TRBV4-1 and TRBJ2-1, with 10 nucleotides matching TRBD2. Losses at the gene ends were 2 bases for V and 5 bases for J; bases not matched to a gene: 15. From germline, CDR1 is MGHRA and CDR2 YSYEKL. The length of the CDR3 is 19 residues. The CDR3 DNA reads TGCGCCAGCAGCCAAAACTTAAGGCTAGCGGGAGTCCGAAACAATGAGCAGTTCTTC. Its translation is CASSQNLRLAGVRNNEQFF.

The chain joins TRBV30 to TRBJ2-7; D is ambiguous. V lost 0 bases and J lost 10, with 10 bases in between. The CDR3 length is 11 residues. Germline V CDR1 and CDR2: GTSNPN, SVGIG (reference sequence). The CDR3 loop reads CAWSVLGSQYF. In DNA, the CDR3 is TGTGCCTGGAGTGTACTGGGGTCACAGTACTTC.

The chain joins TRBV5-8 to TRBJ2-5; unclear D gene. Trimming stripped 4 bases from V and 1 base from J, with 8 bases between. CDR1 is SGHTS, CDR2 YDEGEE, per germline. This CDR3 comprises 13 residues. The CDR3 bases are TGTGCCAGCAGCCCCAACCTCCAAGAGACCCAGTACTTC. It specifies CASSPNLQETQYF.

The rearrangement joins TRBV19 to TRBJ2-7; TRBD2 aligns across 16 bases. The ends lost 5 bases at V and 4 bases at J; junction bases unmatched: 2. The germline V gene encodes CDR1 LNHDA and CDR2 SQIVND (reference sequence). The CDR3 totals 15 residues. In nucleotides, the CDR3 is TGTGCCAGTAGTGCGGGACTAGCGGGAGGGTACGAGCAGTACTTC. It encodes CASSAGLAGGYEQYF.

The gene calls are TRBV10-3 and TRBJ1-1; D gene ambiguous. Germline V gene lookup returns CDR1 ENHRY and CDR2 SYGVKD. V shed 10 bases and J shed 1 base, with 4 bases lying between them. The CDR3 contains 10 residues. CDR3 coding DNA: TGTGCCACCAGGAACACTGAAGCTTTCTTT. It codes for CATRNTEAFF.

This chain links TRBV27 with TRBJ1-4, with D uncertain. Trimming removed 2 bases from V and 0 bases from J, with 16 bases in between. Germline V CDR1 and CDR2: MNHEY, SMNVEV (reference sequence). CDR3 length equals 18 residues. For the CDR3, the DNA is TGTGCCAGCAGTTTACGGGTTCCACGGGGTCCAACTAATGAAAAACTGTTTTTT. As protein: CASSLRVPRGPTNEKLFF. The full variable domain, rest sourced from reference TRBV27 and TRBJ1-4, is EAQVTQNPRYLITVTGKKLTVTCSQNMNHEYMSWYRQDPGLGLRQIYYSMNVEVTDKGDVPEGYKVSRKEKRNFPLILESPSPNQTSLYFCASSLRVPRGPTNEKLFFGSGTQLSVL.

The chain couples TRBV6-5 to TRBJ1-4, with 7 bases aligning to TRBD1. Germline V gives CDR1 MNHEY, CDR2 SVGAGI. The V gene end was trimmed by 3 bases and the J gene end by 8 bases; junction bases not matched to a gene: 3. The CDR3 is 13 residues long. This CDR3 reads CASSYPDREKLFF. The CDR3 DNA reads as TGTGCCAGCAGTTATCCGGACAGGGAAAAACTGTTTTTT.

The V gene is TRBV19, the J gene TRBJ1-5, with 7 nucleotides matching TRBD1. This CDR3 has 15 residues. CDR1 LNHDA and CDR2 SQIVND come from the germline V gene (reference sequence). The ends lost 3 bases at V and 6 bases at J; junction bases unmatched: 8. This CDR3 is CASSILRQGSQPQHF. The CDR3, as DNA: TGTGCCAGTAGTATCCTTCGACAGGGTAGTCAGCCCCAGCATTTT.

The rearrangement uses TRBV19 and TRBJ2-5; 7 positions agree with TRBD1. CDR3 length: 13 residues. From germline, CDR1 is LNHDA and CDR2 SQIVND (reference sequence). V trimming: 5 bases; J trimming: 1 base; junction bases outside the gene matches: 1. DNA of the CDR3: TGTGCCAGTAGTCGGGACAGCCAAGAGACCCAGTACTTC. Translating gives CASSRDSQETQYF. Full variable domain (remainder filled in from reference TRBV19 and TRBJ2-5): DGGITQSPKYLFRKEGQNVTLSCEQNLNHDAMYWYRQDPGQGLRLIYYSQIVNDFQKGDIAEGYSVSREKKESFPLTVTSAQKNPTAFYLCASSRDSQETQYFGPGTRLLVL.

This clone was recorded only once. This chain joins TRBV15 and TRBJ1-1, with TRBD1 as a possible D gene (6 bases). Germline loops: CDR1 LNHNV, CDR2 YYDKDF (reference sequence). V lost 3 bases, J lost 6 bases, and 11 bases lay in between. The CDR3 is 13 amino acids. This chain's CDR3 is CATSSQDRAEAFF. CDR3 sequence (DNA): TGTGCCACCAGCAGCCAGGACAGAGCTGAAGCTTTCTTT.

This chain joins TRBV9 and TRBJ1-1, with D perhaps TRBD1 (5 bases). This CDR3 region has 14 residues. V was pared by 4 bases and J by 7 bases, with 17 bases between. Germline loops: CDR1 SGDLS, CDR2 YYNGEE. The CDR3 here is CASSRGRDALEAFF. CDR3 in DNA: TGTGCCAGCAGCCGGGGGAGGGACGCCCTTGAAGCTTTCTTT.